This is a list of T cell receptor beta chains from one sample in a study of shared clonotypes between healthy human individuals. Clones were sequenced by immunoSEQ multiplex PCR, and TCRdb holds only the in-frame ones, with some missing. The sample has over a million clones; more than 95% are singletons. Sequencing was performed on naive CD4+ T cells sorted from blood. The receptor set was obtained from a man under 40 in good health. The CDR3 runs from the conserved cysteine through the conserved F or W.

cdr3_aa j_call v_call
CASSIGTSSYEQYF TRBJ2-7 TRBV19
CASSRTSGRVANEQFF TRBJ2-1 TRBV28
CASRTTSGGLYNEQFF TRBJ2-1 TRBV5-1
CASTNTIWSVPSETQYF TRBJ2-5 TRBV10-2
CASSTGLNTEAFF TRBJ1-1 TRBV11-2
CASSFPRTGGEEETQYF TRBJ2-5 TRBV7-9
CASSRLGGQGAHEQYF TRBJ2-7 TRBV7-9
CASEPGQGAYEQYF TRBJ2-7 TRBV5-1
CASSSSGTSGRYNEQFF TRBJ2-1 TRBV9
CASSYSFPGGNEQFF TRBJ2-1 TRBV7-2
CASSQTTSNYEQYF TRBJ2-7 TRBV9
CASSEGGGIGELFF TRBJ2-2 TRBV2
CASSSRSGRASEQYF TRBJ2-7 TRBV28
CASRWDRATYEQYF TRBJ2-7 TRBV11-2
CASSLPGQQTTEAFF TRBJ1-1 TRBV5-1
CASRSRALSSYEQYF TRBJ2-7 TRBV5-1
CASRSTTGNEAFF TRBJ1-1 TRBV25-1
CASSLGLPGGQETQYF TRBJ2-5 TRBV7-7
CASIRPPPGGEQYF TRBJ2-7 TRBV28
CASSRWGGSRETQYF TRBJ2-5 TRBV27
CASSARDSLGETQYF TRBJ2-5 TRBV9